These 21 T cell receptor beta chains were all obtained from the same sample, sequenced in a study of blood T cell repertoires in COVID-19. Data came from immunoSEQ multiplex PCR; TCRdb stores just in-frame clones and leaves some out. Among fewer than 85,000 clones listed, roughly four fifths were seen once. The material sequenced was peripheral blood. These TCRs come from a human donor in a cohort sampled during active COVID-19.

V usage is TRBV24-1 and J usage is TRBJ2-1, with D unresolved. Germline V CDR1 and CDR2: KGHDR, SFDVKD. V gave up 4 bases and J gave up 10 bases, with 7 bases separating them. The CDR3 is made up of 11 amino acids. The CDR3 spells CATSDSGEQFF. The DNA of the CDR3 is TGTGCCACCAGTGACTCCGGGGAGCAGTTCTTC.

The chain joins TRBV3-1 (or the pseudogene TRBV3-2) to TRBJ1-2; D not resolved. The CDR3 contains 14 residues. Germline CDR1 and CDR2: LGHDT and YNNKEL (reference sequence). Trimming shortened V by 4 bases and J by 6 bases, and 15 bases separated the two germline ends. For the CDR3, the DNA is TGTGCCAGCAGCCCCACGTCTCTTCGGGATGGCTACACCTTC. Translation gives CASSPTSLRDGYTF.

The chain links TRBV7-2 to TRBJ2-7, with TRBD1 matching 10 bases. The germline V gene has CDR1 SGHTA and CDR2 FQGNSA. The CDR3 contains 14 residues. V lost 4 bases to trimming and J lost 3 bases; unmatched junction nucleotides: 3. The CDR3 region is CASSSGQGRYEQYF. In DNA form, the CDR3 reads TGTGCCAGCAGCTCGGGACAGGGGCGCTACGAGCAGTACTTC.

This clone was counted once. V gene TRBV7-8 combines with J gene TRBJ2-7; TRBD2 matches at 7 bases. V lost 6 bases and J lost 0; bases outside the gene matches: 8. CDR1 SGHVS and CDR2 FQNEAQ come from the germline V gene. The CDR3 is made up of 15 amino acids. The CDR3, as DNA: TGTGCCAGCAGGCTAGCGGCCCCCAGCTCCTACGAGCAGTACTTC. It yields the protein CASRLAAPSSYEQYF.

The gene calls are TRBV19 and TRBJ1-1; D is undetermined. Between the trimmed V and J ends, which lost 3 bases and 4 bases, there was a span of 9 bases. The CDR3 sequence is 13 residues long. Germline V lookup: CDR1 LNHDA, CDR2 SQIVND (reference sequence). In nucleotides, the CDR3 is TGTGCCAGTAGTATCTCGAGTCGCACTGAAGCTTTCTTT. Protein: CASSISSRTEAFF.

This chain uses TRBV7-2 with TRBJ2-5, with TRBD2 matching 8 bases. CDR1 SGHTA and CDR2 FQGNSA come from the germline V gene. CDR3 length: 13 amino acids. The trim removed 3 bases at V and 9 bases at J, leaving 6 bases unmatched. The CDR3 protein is CASSFSGGGAQYF. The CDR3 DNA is TGTGCCAGCAGCTTCAGCGGGGGTGGTGCCCAGTACTTC.

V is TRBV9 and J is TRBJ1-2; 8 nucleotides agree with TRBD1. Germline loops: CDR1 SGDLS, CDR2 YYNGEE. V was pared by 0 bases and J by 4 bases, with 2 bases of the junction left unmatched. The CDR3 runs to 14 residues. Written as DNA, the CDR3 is TGTGCCAGCAGCGTAGGCCAGGGGGCCTATGGCTACACCTTC. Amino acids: CASSVGQGAYGYTF. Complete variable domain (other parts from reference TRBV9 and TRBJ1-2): DSGVTQTPKHLITATGQRVTLRCSPRSGDLSVYWYQQSLDQGLQFLIQYYNGEERAKGNILERFSAQQFPDLHSELNLSSLELGDSALYFCASSVGQGAYGYTFGSGTRLTVV.

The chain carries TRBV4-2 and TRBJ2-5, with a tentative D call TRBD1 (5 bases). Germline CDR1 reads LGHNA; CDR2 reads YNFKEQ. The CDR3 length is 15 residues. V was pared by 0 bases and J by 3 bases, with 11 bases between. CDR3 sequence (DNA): TGTGCCAGCAGCCAAGATTCGACAGCCAAAGAGACCCAGTACTTC. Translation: CASSQDSTAKETQYF.

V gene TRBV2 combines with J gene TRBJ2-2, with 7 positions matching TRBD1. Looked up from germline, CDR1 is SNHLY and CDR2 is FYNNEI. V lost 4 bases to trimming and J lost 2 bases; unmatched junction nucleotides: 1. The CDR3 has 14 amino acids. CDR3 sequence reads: CASSGQGNTGELFF. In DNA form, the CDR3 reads TGTGCCAGCAGTGGACAGGGAAACACCGGGGAGCTGTTTTTT.

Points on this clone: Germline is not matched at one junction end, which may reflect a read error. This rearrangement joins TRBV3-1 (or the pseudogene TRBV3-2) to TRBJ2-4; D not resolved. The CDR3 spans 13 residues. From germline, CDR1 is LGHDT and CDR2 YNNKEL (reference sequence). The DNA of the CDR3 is TGTGCCAGCAGCCTTCATCATGAAACCACCCGGGACTTC. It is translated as CASSLHHETTRDF.

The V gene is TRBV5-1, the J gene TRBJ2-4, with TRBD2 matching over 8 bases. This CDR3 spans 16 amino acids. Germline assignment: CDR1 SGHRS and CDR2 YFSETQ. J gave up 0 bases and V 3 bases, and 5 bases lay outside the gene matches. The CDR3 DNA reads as TGCGCCAGCAGCTACCGGGGGGGCCTAGCCAAAAACATTCAGTACTTC. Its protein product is CASSYRGGLAKNIQYF.

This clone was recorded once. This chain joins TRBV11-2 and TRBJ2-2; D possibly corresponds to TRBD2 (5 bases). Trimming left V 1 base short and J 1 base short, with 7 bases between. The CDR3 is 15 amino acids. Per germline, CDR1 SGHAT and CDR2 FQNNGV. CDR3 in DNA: TGTGCCAGCAGCTTAGTACGGGGGAACACCGGGGAGCTGTTTTTT. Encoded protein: CASSLVRGNTGELFF.

CDR3 bases: TGTGCCAGCAGCCAAGACCCCCTGAGGGGGAATGAGCAGTTCTTC. Protein product: CASSQDPLRGNEQFF. The V gene is TRBV3-1 (or the pseudogene TRBV3-2), the J gene TRBJ2-1; TRBD1 might be the D (6 bases). Per the germline V gene, CDR1 is LGHDT and CDR2 is YNNKEL (reference sequence). The CDR3 has 15 residues. With 0 bases removed from V and 7 bases from J, the gap between germline ends came to 13 bases.

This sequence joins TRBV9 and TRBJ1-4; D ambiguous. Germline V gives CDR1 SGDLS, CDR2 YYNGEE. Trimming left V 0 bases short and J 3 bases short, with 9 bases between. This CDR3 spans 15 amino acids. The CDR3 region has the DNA TGTGCCAGCAGCGTAGACCGGGTGGCTAATGAAAAACTGTTTTTT. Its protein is CASSVDRVANEKLFF. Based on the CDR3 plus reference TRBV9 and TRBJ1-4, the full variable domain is DSGVTQTPKHLITATGQRVTLRCSPRSGDLSVYWYQQSLDQGLQFLIQYYNGEERAKGNILERFSAQQFPDLHSELNLSSLELGDSALYFCASSVDRVANEKLFFGSGTQLSVL.

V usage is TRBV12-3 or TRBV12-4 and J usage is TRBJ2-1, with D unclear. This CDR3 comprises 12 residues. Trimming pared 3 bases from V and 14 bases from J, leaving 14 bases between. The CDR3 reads CASSFIGGLEFF. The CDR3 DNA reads TGTGCCAGCAGTTTCATAGGCGGTCTGGAGTTCTTC.

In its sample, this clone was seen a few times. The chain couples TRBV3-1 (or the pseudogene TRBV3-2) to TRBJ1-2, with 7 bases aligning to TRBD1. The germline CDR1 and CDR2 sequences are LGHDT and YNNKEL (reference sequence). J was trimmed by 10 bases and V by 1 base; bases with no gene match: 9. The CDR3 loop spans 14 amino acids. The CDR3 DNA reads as TGTGCCAGCAGCCAAGTAGGAGGGGGCCTGGACTACACCTTC. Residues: CASSQVGGGLDYTF.

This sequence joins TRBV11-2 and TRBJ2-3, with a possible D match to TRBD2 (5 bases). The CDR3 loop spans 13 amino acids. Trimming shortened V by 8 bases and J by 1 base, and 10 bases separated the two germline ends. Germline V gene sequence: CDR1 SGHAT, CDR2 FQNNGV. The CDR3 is CASLGLRTDTQYF. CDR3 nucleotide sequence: TGTGCCAGCCTCGGACTTCGCACAGATACGCAGTATTTT.

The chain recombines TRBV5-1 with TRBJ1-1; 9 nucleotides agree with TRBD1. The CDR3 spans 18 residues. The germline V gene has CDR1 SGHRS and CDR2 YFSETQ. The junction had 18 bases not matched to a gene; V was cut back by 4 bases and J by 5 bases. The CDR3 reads CASSMTGTGWGSLTEAFF. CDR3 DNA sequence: TGCGCCAGCAGCATGACCGGGACAGGGTGGGGTAGTCTTACTGAAGCTTTCTTT.

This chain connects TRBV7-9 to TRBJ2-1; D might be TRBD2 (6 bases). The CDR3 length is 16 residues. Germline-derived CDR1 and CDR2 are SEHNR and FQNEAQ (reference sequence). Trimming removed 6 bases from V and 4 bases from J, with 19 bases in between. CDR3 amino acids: CASRPLGGTSYNEQFF. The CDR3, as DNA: TGTGCCAGCAGGCCACTCGGCGGGACTTCATACAATGAGCAGTTCTTC. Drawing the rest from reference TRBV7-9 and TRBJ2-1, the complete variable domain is DTGVSQNPRHKITKRGQNVTFRCDPISEHNRLYWYRQTLGQGPEFLTYFQNEAQLEKSRLLSDRFSAERPKGSFSTLEIQRTEQGDSAMYLCASRPLGGTSYNEQFFGPGTRLTVL.

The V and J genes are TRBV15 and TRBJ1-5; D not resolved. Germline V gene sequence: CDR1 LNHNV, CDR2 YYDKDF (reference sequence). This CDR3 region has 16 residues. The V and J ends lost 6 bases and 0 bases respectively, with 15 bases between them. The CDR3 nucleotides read TGTGCCACCAGGCCGGTGGAGGCTTATAGCAATCAGCCCCAGCATTTT. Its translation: CATRPVEAYSNQPQHF.

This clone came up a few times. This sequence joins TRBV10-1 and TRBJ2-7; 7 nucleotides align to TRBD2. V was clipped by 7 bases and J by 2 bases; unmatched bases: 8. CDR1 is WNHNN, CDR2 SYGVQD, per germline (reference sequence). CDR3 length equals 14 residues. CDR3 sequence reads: CASTPGGNPYEQYF. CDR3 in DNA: TGCGCCAGCACTCCCGGGGGGAACCCCTACGAGCAGTACTTC.